This is a list of T cell receptor beta chains from one sample in a study of beta chain features in type 1 diabetes. Repertoires were generated with immunoSEQ multiplex PCR, while TCRdb's copy carries only in-frame clones and drops some. The sample comprises about 350,000 clones, around 20% of which are singletons, and roughly 0.045% rests with the top ten. The sequenced sample was naive CD4+ T cells from blood. The receptors stem from a woman younger than 35 in good health. Both conserved end residues are part of each CDR3. The D gene is left open where the match is weak. Size values are once, few and many counts, or a class for expanded clones, and some rows have none.

clone_size: few; v_call: TRBV9; cdr3_length: 15; j_call: TRBJ2-6; d_call: NA; cdr3_aa: CASSVINSGANVLTF; cdr3_nt: TGTGCCAGCAGCGTAATTAACTCTGGGGCCAACGTCCTGACTTTC
clone_size: few; v_call: TRBV14; cdr3_length: 13; j_call: TRBJ2-3; d_call: TRBD1; cdr3_aa: CASSATGANTQYF; cdr3_nt: TGTGCCAGCAGCGCGACAGGGGCAAATACGCAGTATTTT
clone_size: few; v_call: TRBV7-7; cdr3_length: 15; j_call: TRBJ2-1; d_call: TRBD2; cdr3_aa: CASSPSGARYNEQFF; cdr3_nt: TGTGCTAGCAGCCCTAGCGGGGCCCGTTACAATGAGCAGTTCTTC
clone_size: few; v_call: TRBV7-9; cdr3_length: 14; j_call: TRBJ1-1; d_call: NA; cdr3_aa: CASSTEGRSTEAFF; cdr3_nt: TGTGCCAGCAGCACCGAGGGAAGGAGCACTGAAGCTTTCTTT
clone_size: few; v_call: TRBV7-2; cdr3_length: 12; j_call: TRBJ2-7; d_call: NA; cdr3_aa: CASSSQAGGQYF; cdr3_nt: TGTGCCAGCAGCTCCCAAGCGGGCGGGCAGTACTTC
clone_size: NA; v_call: TRBV15; cdr3_length: 16; j_call: TRBJ2-2; d_call: NA; cdr3_aa: CATSRVGGSNPGELFF; cdr3_nt: TGTGCCACCAGCAGAGTTGGAGGGTCGAACCCCGGGGAGCTGTTTTTT
clone_size: NA; v_call: TRBV5-4; cdr3_length: 15; j_call: TRBJ1-4; d_call: TRBD1; cdr3_aa: CASSSAGQGKRKLFF; cdr3_nt: TGTGCCAGCAGCTCTGCGGGACAGGGGAAAAGGAAACTGTTTTTT
clone_size: few; v_call: TRBV30; cdr3_length: 13; j_call: TRBJ2-7; d_call: TRBD1; cdr3_aa: CAFTDRGTYEQYF; cdr3_nt: TGTGCCTTCACAGACAGGGGCACCTACGAGCAGTACTTC
clone_size: NA; v_call: TRBV7-9; cdr3_length: 16; j_call: TRBJ2-5; d_call: NA; cdr3_aa: CASSSLQGGLQETQYF; cdr3_nt: TGTGCCAGCAGCTCACTTCAGGGGGGCCTCCAAGAGACCCAGTACTTC
clone_size: NA; v_call: TRBV7-2; cdr3_length: 15; j_call: TRBJ2-1; d_call: TRBD2; cdr3_aa: CASSPAGAGYNEQFF; cdr3_nt: TGTGCCAGCAGCCCAGCGGGGGCCGGTTACAATGAGCAGTTCTTC
clone_size: few; v_call: TRBV7-9; cdr3_length: 17; j_call: TRBJ2-5; d_call: NA; cdr3_aa: CASSLRRIRDSQETQYF; cdr3_nt: TGTGCCAGCAGCTTAAGGCGAATCCGGGACTCTCAAGAGACCCAGTACTTC
clone_size: few; v_call: TRBV6-5; cdr3_length: 15; j_call: TRBJ1-1; d_call: TRBD1; cdr3_aa: CASRGGQGATTEAFF; cdr3_nt: TGTGCCAGCAGGGGTGGACAGGGGGCGACCACTGAAGCTTTCTTT
clone_size: NA; v_call: TRBV5-1; cdr3_length: 14; j_call: TRBJ2-7; d_call: NA; cdr3_aa: CASSLGTVSYEQYF; cdr3_nt: TGCGCCAGCAGCTTGGGGACAGTGTCCTACGAGCAGTACTTC
clone_size: NA; v_call: TRBV5-5; cdr3_length: 15; j_call: TRBJ2-1; d_call: NA; cdr3_aa: CASSPTGEGYNEQFF; cdr3_nt: TGTGCCAGCAGCCCGACAGGGGAGGGGTACAATGAGCAGTTCTTC
clone_size: few; v_call: TRBV9; cdr3_length: 16; j_call: TRBJ2-3; d_call: TRBD2; cdr3_aa: CASSVADSGGVHTQYF; cdr3_nt: TGTGCCAGCAGCGTAGCTGATAGCGGGGGGGTTCATACGCAGTATTTT
clone_size: NA; v_call: TRBV9; cdr3_length: 15; j_call: TRBJ2-5; d_call: TRBD2; cdr3_aa: CASSQTSGIQETQYF; cdr3_nt: TGTGCCAGCAGCCAAACTAGCGGCATCCAAGAGACCCAGTACTTC
clone_size: few; v_call: TRBV5-1; cdr3_length: 17; j_call: TRBJ2-3; d_call: TRBD1; cdr3_aa: CASSLGALQGAADTQYF; cdr3_nt: TGCGCCAGCAGCTTGGGGGCCCTTCAGGGGGCGGCAGATACGCAGTATTTT
clone_size: NA; v_call: TRBV13; cdr3_length: 16; j_call: TRBJ2-7; d_call: TRBD1; cdr3_aa: CASSLSGQGVTYEQYF; cdr3_nt: TGTGCCAGCAGCTTATCGGGACAGGGTGTTACCTACGAGCAGTACTTC
clone_size: NA; v_call: TRBV2; cdr3_length: 14; j_call: TRBJ1-1; d_call: TRBD1; cdr3_aa: CASSTRQGGTEAFF; cdr3_nt: TGTGCCAGCAGTACAAGACAGGGAGGAACTGAAGCTTTCTTT
clone_size: NA; v_call: TRBV30; cdr3_length: 13; j_call: TRBJ2-5; d_call: NA; cdr3_aa: CASSRPGQETQYF; cdr3_nt: TGTGCCTCCTCCCGGCCGGGCCAAGAGACCCAGTACTTC
clone_size: few; v_call: TRBV29-1; cdr3_length: 14; j_call: TRBJ2-7; d_call: NA; cdr3_aa: CSAGKATGTAEQYF; cdr3_nt: TGCAGCGCCGGTAAGGCCACAGGAACGGCCGAGCAGTACTTC
clone_size: few; v_call: TRBV4-3; cdr3_length: 14; j_call: TRBJ1-2; d_call: TRBD1; cdr3_aa: CASSQERDRAGYTF; cdr3_nt: TGCGCCAGCAGCCAAGAAAGGGACAGGGCTGGCTACACCTTC
clone_size: NA; v_call: TRBV7-9; cdr3_length: 15; j_call: TRBJ1-1; d_call: NA; cdr3_aa: CASSPGTLQNTEAFF; cdr3_nt: TGTGCCAGCAGCCCTGGGACACTCCAGAACACTGAAGCTTTCTTT
clone_size: few; v_call: TRBV28; cdr3_length: 13; j_call: TRBJ2-5; d_call: TRBD1; cdr3_aa: CASSPGQEETQYF; cdr3_nt: TGTGCCAGCAGTCCGGGACAGGAAGAGACCCAGTACTTC
clone_size: few; v_call: TRBV27; cdr3_length: 14; j_call: TRBJ1-6; d_call: TRBD1; cdr3_aa: CASSPGTDNSPLHF; cdr3_nt: TGTGCCAGCAGTCCAGGGACAGATAATTCACCCCTCCACTTT
clone_size: few; v_call: TRBV18; cdr3_length: 14; j_call: TRBJ2-7; d_call: TRBD1; cdr3_aa: CASSPGTGTYEQYF; cdr3_nt: TGTGCCAGCTCACCCGGGACAGGGACCTACGAGCAGTACTTC
clone_size: few; v_call: TRBV4-3; cdr3_length: 15; j_call: TRBJ1-1; d_call: NA; cdr3_aa: CASSQDVEGYTEAFF; cdr3_nt: TGCGCCAGCAGCCAAGATGTGGAGGGGTACACTGAAGCTTTCTTT
clone_size: few; v_call: TRBV7-9; cdr3_length: 15; j_call: TRBJ1-3; d_call: NA; cdr3_aa: CASSTPMAAGNTIYF; cdr3_nt: TGTGCCAGCAGCACCCCGATGGCTGCTGGAAACACCATATATTTT
clone_size: few; v_call: TRBV9; cdr3_length: 14; j_call: TRBJ2-1; d_call: TRBD2; cdr3_aa: CASSVAGGEGEQFF; cdr3_nt: TGTGCCAGCAGCGTAGCCGGGGGGGAAGGTGAGCAGTTCTTC
clone_size: few; v_call: TRBV19; cdr3_length: 14; j_call: TRBJ2-6; d_call: TRBD1; cdr3_aa: CASSWDRQPSVLTF; cdr3_nt: TGTGCCAGTAGTTGGGACAGACAGCCCTCCGTCCTGACTTTC
clone_size: few; v_call: TRBV7-9; cdr3_length: 15; j_call: TRBJ2-1; d_call: NA; cdr3_aa: CASSLGSGLWDEQFF; cdr3_nt: TGTGCCAGCAGCTTGGGCAGCGGGCTGTGGGATGAGCAGTTCTTC
clone_size: NA; v_call: TRBV7-8; cdr3_length: 14; j_call: TRBJ1-4; d_call: NA; cdr3_aa: CASSLPGKEEKLFF; cdr3_nt: TGTGCCAGCAGCTTACCCGGGAAGGAGGAAAAACTGTTTTTT
clone_size: few; v_call: TRBV19; cdr3_length: 17; j_call: TRBJ2-6; d_call: TRBD1; cdr3_aa: CASSILRQGSGANVLTF; cdr3_nt: TGTGCCAGTAGTATTCTAAGACAGGGATCTGGGGCCAACGTCCTGACTTTC
clone_size: NA; v_call: TRBV15; cdr3_length: 13; j_call: TRBJ1-6; d_call: NA; cdr3_aa: CATSRDLQSPLHF; cdr3_nt: TGTGCCACCAGCAGAGATTTACAGTCACCCCTCCACTTT
clone_size: NA; v_call: TRBV5-1; cdr3_length: 14; j_call: TRBJ2-3; d_call: TRBD2; cdr3_aa: CASSFIAGSDTQYF; cdr3_nt: TGCGCCAGCAGCTTCATAGCGGGCTCAGATACGCAGTATTTT
clone_size: NA; v_call: TRBV30; cdr3_length: 13; j_call: TRBJ1-5; d_call: TRBD1; cdr3_aa: CAWSVKGAQPQHF; cdr3_nt: TGTGCCTGGAGTGTGAAGGGGGCTCAGCCCCAGCATTTT
clone_size: few; v_call: TRBV5-1; cdr3_length: 21; j_call: TRBJ1-2; d_call: TRBD1; cdr3_aa: CASSLRGQGERGKSLNYGYTF; cdr3_nt: TGCGCCAGCAGCCTCAGGGGACAGGGGGAGCGAGGGAAGTCGCTGAACTATGGCTACACCTTC
clone_size: NA; v_call: TRBV10-3; cdr3_length: 15; j_call: TRBJ2-2; d_call: TRBD1; cdr3_aa: CAIRMGQANTGELFF; cdr3_nt: TGTGCCATCAGGATGGGACAGGCGAACACCGGGGAGCTGTTTTTT
clone_size: NA; v_call: TRBV4-2; cdr3_length: 16; j_call: TRBJ1-2; d_call: NA; cdr3_aa: CASSQDRSGISYGYTF; cdr3_nt: TGTGCCAGCAGCCAAGATCGGTCAGGTATTTCCTATGGCTACACCTTC
clone_size: few; v_call: TRBV4-1; cdr3_length: 16; j_call: TRBJ2-1; d_call: NA; cdr3_aa: CASSLAGGSSYNEQFF; cdr3_nt: TGCGCCAGCAGCCTAGCAGGAGGGAGCTCCTACAATGAGCAGTTCTTC
clone_size: NA; v_call: TRBV11-2; cdr3_length: 16; j_call: TRBJ2-1; d_call: TRBD2; cdr3_aa: CASSSPGLAGRGEQFF; cdr3_nt: TGTGCCAGCAGCTCTCCGGGACTAGCGGGAAGGGGAGAGCAGTTCTTC